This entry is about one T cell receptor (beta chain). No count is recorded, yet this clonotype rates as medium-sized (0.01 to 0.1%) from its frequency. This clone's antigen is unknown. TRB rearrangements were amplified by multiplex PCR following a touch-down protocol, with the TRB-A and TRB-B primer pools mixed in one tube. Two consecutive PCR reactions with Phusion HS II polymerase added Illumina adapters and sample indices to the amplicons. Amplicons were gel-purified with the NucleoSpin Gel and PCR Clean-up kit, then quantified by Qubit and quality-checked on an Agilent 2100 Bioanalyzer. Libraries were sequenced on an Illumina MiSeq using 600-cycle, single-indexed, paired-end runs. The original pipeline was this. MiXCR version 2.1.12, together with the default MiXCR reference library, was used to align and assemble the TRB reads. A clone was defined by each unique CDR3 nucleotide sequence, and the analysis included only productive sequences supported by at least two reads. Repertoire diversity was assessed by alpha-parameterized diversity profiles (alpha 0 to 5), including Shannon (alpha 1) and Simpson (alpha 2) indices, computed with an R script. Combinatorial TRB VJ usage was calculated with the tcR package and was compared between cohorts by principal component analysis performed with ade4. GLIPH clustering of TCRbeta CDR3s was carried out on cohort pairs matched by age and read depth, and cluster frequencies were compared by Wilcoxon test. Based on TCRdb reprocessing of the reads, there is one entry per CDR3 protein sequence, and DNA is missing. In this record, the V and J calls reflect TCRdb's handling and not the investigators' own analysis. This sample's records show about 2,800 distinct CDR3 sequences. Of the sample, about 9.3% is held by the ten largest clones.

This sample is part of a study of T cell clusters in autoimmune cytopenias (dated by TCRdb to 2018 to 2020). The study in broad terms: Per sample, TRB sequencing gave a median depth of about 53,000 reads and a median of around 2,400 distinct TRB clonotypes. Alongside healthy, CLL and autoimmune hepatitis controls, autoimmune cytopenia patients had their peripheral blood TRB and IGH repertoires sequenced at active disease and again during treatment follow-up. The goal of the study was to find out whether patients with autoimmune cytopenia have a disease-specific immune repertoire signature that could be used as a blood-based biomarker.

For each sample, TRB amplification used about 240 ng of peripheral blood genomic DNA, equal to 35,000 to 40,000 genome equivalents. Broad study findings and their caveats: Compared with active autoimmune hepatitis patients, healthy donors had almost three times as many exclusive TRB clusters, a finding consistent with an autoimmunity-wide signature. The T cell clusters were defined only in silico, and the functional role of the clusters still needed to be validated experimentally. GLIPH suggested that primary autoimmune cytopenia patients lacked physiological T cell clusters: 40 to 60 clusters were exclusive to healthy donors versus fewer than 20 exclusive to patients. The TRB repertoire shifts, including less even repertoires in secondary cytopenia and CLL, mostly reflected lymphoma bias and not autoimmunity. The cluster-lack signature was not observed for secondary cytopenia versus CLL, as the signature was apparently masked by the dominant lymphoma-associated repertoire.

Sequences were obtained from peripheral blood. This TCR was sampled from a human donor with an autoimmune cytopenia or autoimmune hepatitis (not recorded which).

CDR3 sequence: CASSPGQLDQPQHF. The chain is made from TRBV5-6 and TRBJ1-5; TCRdb names TRBD1, which stays unverified in the absence of DNA. The CDR3, cysteine through phenylalanine, is 14 amino acids long. The coding DNA is unavailable. Sequences SGHDT (CDR1) and YYEEEE (CDR2) are obtained from the germline V gene.